These 15 T cell receptor beta chains share one sample of origin, sequenced in a study of blood T cell repertoires in COVID-19. Method: immunoSEQ multiplex PCR; TCRdb's copy keeps in-frame clones and lacks some. The data hold about 290,000 clones, with 89% observed a single time. The sample taken for sequencing was PBMCs or T cells enriched from blood (not recorded which). These receptors originate from a woman aged 40 to 55 who had recovered from COVID-19.

The chain joins TRBV19 to TRBJ2-7, with 16 bases that match TRBD2. CDR1 LNHDA and CDR2 SQIVND come from the germline V gene (reference sequence). After removal of 5 bases from V and 6 bases from J, the junction contained 16 bases not matched to a gene. The CDR3 totals 19 residues. The CDR3 sequence: CASSRQGGLAGGTLGEQYF. The CDR3 DNA reads TGTGCCAGTAGTCGACAGGGGGGACTAGCGGGAGGGACACTAGGCGAGCAGTACTTC.

This chain joins TRBV19 and TRBJ1-5; 7 nucleotides match TRBD1. CDR3 size: 13 residues. Germline CDR1 LNHDA, CDR2 SQIVND (reference sequence). Losses at the gene ends were 3 bases for V and 6 bases for J; bases not matched to a gene: 2. Here the CDR3 reads CASSIDRVQPQHF. CDR3 DNA: TGTGCCAGTAGTATTGACAGGGTTCAGCCCCAGCATTTT.

The chain employs TRBV6-4 and TRBJ1-6; perhaps TRBD1 as D (6 bases). V dropped 7 bases and J dropped 7 bases, with 23 bases sitting between them. Germline V CDR1 and CDR2: MRHNA, SNTAGT. The CDR3 has 17 amino acids. In DNA form, the CDR3 reads TGTGCCAGCATTTATTCAGAGGACCAGGGGTCAAATTCACCCCTCCACTTT. It translates to CASIYSEDQGSNSPLHF.

CDR3 amino acids: CASSPSLAGGFSTMAKNIQYF. The CDR3 DNA reads as TGTGCCAGCAGCCCTAGTCTAGCGGGAGGTTTTAGTACGATGGCCAAAAACATTCAGTACTTC. The rearrangement joins TRBV7-8 to TRBJ2-4, with 11 bases that match TRBD2. Trimming cost V 5 bases and J 1 base; bases outside gene matches: 19. Germline-derived CDR1 and CDR2 are SGHVS and FQNEAQ. CDR3 length: 21 amino acids.

The chain links TRBV7-3 to TRBJ2-1; tentatively, D is TRBD2 (5 bases). The CDR3 spans 15 residues. Germline values: CDR1 SGHTA, CDR2 FQGTGA. V was cut by 5 bases and J by 5 bases, with 16 bases left in between. CDR3 protein: CASSPQDWQDNEQFF. The CDR3 DNA sequence: TGTGCCAGCAGCCCTCAGGACTGGCAAGACAATGAGCAGTTCTTC.

The V and J genes are TRBV11-1 and TRBJ1-6; unclear D gene. Trimming left V 1 base short and J 0 bases short, with 4 bases between. Germline CDR1 SGHAT, CDR2 FQDESV (reference sequence). The CDR3 spans 15 residues. CDR3: CASSLGSSYNSPLHF. For the CDR3, the DNA is TGTGCCAGCAGCTTAGGGAGCTCCTATAATTCACCCCTCCACTTT.

This clone occurred a few times. The chain has TRBV7-2 and TRBJ1-3; D not resolved. CDR1 and CDR2 (germline): SGHTA, FQGNSA. V was cut by 3 bases and J by 3 bases, with 12 bases left in between. This CDR3 has 15 amino acids. CDR3 sequence (DNA): TGTGCCAGCAGCTTGAGCGGCAATATTGGAAACACCATATATTTT. Translated: CASSLSGNIGNTIYF.

The V and J genes are TRBV3-1 (or the pseudogene TRBV3-2) and TRBJ2-3, with D hard to call. V was clipped by 0 bases and J by 0 bases, with 10 bases between them. The CDR3 runs 16 residues. From germline, CDR1 is LGHDT and CDR2 YNNKEL (reference sequence). In DNA form, the CDR3 reads TGTGCCAGCAGCCAAGATCCCGGGTTTAGCACAGATACGCAGTATTTT. Its protein product is CASSQDPGFSTDTQYF.

The chain carries TRBV21-1 and TRBJ1-1. TRBV21-1 is classified as a pseudogene. CDR3 length: 13 amino acids. The CDR3, as DNA: TGTGCCAGCAACCCTAGCGGGCGCGCTGAAGCTTTCTTT. This encodes CASNPSGRAEAFF.

This chain joins TRBV7-3 and TRBJ2-1; 7 bases line up with TRBD2. This CDR3 contains 14 residues. V lost 2 bases and J lost 8; bases outside the gene matches: 6. Germline loops: CDR1 SGHTA, CDR2 FQGTGA. CDR3 amino acids: CASSLAGVVDEQFF. CDR3 coding DNA: TGTGCCAGCAGCTTAGCGGGAGTGGTTGATGAGCAGTTCTTC.

This chain joins TRBV6-5 and TRBJ1-1; D gene unclear. V lost 0 bases and J lost 8, with 10 bases in between. The CDR3 is 13 residues long. CDR1 is MNHEY, CDR2 SVGAGI, per germline. CDR3 sequence reads: CASSYSNVGEAFF. The CDR3 coding sequence is TGTGCCAGCAGTTACTCGAACGTTGGCGAAGCTTTCTTT.

This rearrangement joins TRBV5-1 to TRBJ1-2; D might be TRBD1 (5 bases). The CDR3 spans 13 residues. The germline CDR1 and CDR2 sequences are SGHRS and YFSETQ. Deletions cut 1 base from V and 4 bases from J, with 8 bases between. CDR3 coding DNA: TGCGCCAGCAGCTTGACAGGAGTCTATGGCTACACCTTC. Its protein product is CASSLTGVYGYTF.

V and J are TRBV30 and TRBJ2-7, with D tentatively TRBD1 (6 bases). Germline V CDR1 and CDR2: GTSNPN, SVGIG (reference sequence). The CDR3 length is 15 residues. V was trimmed by 2 bases and J by 0 bases, leaving 14 bases between them. For the CDR3, the DNA is TGTGCCTGGAGTCAGGGGACCGGCAGCTCCTACGAGCAGTACTTC. Residues: CAWSQGTGSSYEQYF.

The V call is TRBV7-2, the J call TRBJ1-6; no reliable D call. CDR1 and CDR2 (germline): SGHTA, FQGNSA. The ends were cut back, 4 bases at V and 8 bases at J, with 3 bases in the middle. The CDR3 has 11 amino acids. CDR3 sequence: CASSSDSPLHF. In DNA form, the CDR3 reads TGTGCCAGCAGCTCGGATTCACCCCTCCACTTT.

This chain uses TRBV7-2 with TRBJ1-3; the D is unclear. The germline V gene has CDR1 SGHTA and CDR2 FQGNSA. Trimming pared 5 bases from V and 4 bases from J, leaving 15 bases between. The CDR3 is made up of 15 amino acids. CDR3 nucleotides: TGTGCCAGCAGCCTAGGGAGGAGGTCCGGAAACACCATATATTTT. This encodes CASSLGRRSGNTIYF.